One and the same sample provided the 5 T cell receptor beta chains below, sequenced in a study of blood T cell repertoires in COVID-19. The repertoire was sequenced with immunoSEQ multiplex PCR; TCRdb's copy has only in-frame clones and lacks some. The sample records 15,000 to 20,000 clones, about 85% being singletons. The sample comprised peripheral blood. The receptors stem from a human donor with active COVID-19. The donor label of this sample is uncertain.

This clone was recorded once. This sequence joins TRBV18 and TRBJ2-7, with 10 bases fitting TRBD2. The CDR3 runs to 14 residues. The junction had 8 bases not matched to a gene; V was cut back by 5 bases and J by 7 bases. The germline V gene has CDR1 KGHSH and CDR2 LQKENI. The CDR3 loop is CASSTASGSGEQYF. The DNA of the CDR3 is TGTGCCAGCTCAACGGCTAGCGGGAGTGGAGAGCAGTACTTC.

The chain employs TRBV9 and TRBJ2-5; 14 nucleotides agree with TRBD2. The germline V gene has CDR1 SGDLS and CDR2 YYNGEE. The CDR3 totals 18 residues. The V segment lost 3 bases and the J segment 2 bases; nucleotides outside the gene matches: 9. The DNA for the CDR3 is TGTGCCAGCAGCGCCGGACTAGCGGGAGGAGGGCCGCAAGAGACCCAGTACTTC. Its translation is CASSAGLAGGGPQETQYF.

In DNA form, the CDR3 reads TGTGCCACCAGCACGGACACGAACAATGAGCAGTTCTTC. This translates into CATSTDTNNEQFF. This chain connects TRBV15 to TRBJ2-1; possibly TRBD1 for D (5 bases). There are 13 residues in the CDR3. V dropped 4 bases and J dropped 5 bases, with 9 bases sitting between them. The germline CDR1 and CDR2 sequences are LNHNV and YYDKDF (reference sequence).

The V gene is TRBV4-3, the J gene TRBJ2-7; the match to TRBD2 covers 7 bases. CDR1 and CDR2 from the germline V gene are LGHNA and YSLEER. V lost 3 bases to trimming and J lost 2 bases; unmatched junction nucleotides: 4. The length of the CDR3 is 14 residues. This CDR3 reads CASSQAGTTYEQYF. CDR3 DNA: TGCGCCAGCAGCCAGGCCGGGACTACCTACGAGCAGTACTTC.

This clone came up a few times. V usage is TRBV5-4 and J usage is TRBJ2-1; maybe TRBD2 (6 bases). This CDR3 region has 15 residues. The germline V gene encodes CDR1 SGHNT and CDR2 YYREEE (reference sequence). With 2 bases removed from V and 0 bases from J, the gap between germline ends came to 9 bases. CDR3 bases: TGTGCCAGCAGCTTTGGAGGGAGCTCCTACAATGAGCAGTTCTTC. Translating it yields CASSFGGSSYNEQFF.